This T cell receptor beta chain was documented in a study of Tregs in tolerant kidney transplant recipients. The study, taken as a whole, reports: Antigen-driven expansion was suggested because donor-specific Tregs expanded more than all Tregs in tolerant patients. Validation in larger populations is needed because few patients were studied. This study did not directly address biological reproducibility.

On this clone: As yet, its antigen is unknown.

Recipient PBMCs carried a CFSE label and met irradiated graft donor PBMCs for five to seven days before FACS sorting. TCRdb's copy holds only in-frame clones and misses some; the assay was immunoSEQ multiplex PCR. The sample's table shows about 2,700 clones. This receptor was obtained from a human patient who received a combined kidney and bone marrow transplant. Specimen: CD8+ T cells from blood cultured with allogeneic cells, collected before the transplant.

CDR3 in amino acids: CASSEVGSGTLTSQYEQYF. The DNA read from the CDR3 is TGTGCCAGCAGTGAAGTAGGTAGCGGGACGCTAACCTCCCAATACGAG. J is TRBJ2-7 and V is TRBV2; 8 positions agree with TRBD2. Read coverage stops 3 residues before the CDR3 terminus; the germline J gene supplies the remainder. The CDR3 is made up of 19 amino acids. Germline-derived CDR1 and CDR2 are SNHLY and FYNNEI. J was trimmed by 4 bases and V by 1 base; bases with no gene match: 18. The entire variable domain, with the rest obtained from reference TRBV2 and TRBJ2-7, is as follows: EPEVTQTPSHQVTQMGQEVILRCVPISNHLYFYWYRQILGQKVEFLVSFYNNEISEKSEIFDDQFSVERPDGSNFTLKIRSTKLEDSAMYFCASSEVGSGTLTSQYEQYFGPGTRLTVT.